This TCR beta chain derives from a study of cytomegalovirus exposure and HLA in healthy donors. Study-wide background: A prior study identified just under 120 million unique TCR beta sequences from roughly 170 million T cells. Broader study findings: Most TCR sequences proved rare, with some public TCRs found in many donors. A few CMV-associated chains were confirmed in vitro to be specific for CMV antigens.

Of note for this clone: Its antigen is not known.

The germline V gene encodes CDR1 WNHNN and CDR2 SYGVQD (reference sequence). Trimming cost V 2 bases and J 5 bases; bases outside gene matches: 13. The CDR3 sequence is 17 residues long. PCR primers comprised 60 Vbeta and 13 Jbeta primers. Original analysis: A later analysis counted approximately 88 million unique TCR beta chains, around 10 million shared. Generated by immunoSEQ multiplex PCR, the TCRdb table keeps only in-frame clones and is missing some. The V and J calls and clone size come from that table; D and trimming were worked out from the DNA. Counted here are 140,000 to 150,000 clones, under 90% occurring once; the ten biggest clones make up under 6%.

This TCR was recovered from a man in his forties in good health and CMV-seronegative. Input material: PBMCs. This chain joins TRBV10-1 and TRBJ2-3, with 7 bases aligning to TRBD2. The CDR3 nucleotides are TGCGCCAGCAGTGAGGAGACGACCAATACGGGAGGAGATACGCAGTATTTT. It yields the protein CASSEETTNTGGDTQYF.